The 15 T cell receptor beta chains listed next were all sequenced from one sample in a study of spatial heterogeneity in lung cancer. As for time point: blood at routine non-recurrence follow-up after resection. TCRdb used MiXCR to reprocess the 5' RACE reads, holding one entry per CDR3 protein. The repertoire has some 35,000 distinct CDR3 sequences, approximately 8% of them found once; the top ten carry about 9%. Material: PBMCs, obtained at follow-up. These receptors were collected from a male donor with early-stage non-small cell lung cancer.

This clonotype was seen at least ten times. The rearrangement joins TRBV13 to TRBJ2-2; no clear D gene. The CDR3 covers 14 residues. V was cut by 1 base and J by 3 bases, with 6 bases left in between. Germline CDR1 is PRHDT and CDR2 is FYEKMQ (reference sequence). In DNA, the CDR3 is TGTGCCAGCAGCTTAGAACGGGACACCGGGGAGCTGTTTTTT. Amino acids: CASSLERDTGELFF.

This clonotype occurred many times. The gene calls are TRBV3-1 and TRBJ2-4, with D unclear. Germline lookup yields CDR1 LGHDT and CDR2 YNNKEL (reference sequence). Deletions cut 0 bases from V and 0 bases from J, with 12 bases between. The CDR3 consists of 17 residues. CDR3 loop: CASSQDVGGLAKNIQYF. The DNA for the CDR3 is TGTGCCAGCAGCCAAGATGTCGGTGGGCTAGCCAAAAACATTCAGTACTTC.

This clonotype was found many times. In DNA, the CDR3 is TGTGCCAGCAGTCGGAGTAGCGAACCGTCGAGCAATGAGCAGTTCTTC. It is translated as CASSRSSEPSSNEQFF. The chain recombines TRBV12-3 or TRBV12-4 with TRBJ2-1; D might be TRBD2 (5 bases). The CDR3 is 16 residues long. With 5 bases removed from V and 6 bases from J, the gap between germline ends came to 20 bases.

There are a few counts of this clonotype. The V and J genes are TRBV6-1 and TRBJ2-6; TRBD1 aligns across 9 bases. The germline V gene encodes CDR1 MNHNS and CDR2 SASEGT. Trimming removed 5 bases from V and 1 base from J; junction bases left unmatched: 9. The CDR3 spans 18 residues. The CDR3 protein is CASSFSGQGWSGANVLTF. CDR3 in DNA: TGTGCCAGCAGTTTTTCTGGACAGGGGTGGTCTGGGGCCAACGTCCTGACTTTC.

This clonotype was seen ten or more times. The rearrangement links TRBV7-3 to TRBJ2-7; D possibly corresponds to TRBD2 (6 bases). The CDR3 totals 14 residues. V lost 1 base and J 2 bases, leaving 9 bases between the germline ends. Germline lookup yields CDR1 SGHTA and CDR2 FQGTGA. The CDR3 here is CASSLNSGAYEQYF. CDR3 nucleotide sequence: TGTGCCAGCAGCTTAAATAGCGGTGCCTACGAGCAGTACTTC. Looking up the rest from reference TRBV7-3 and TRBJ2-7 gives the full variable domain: GAGVSQTPSNKVTEKGKYVELRCDPISGHTALYWYRQSLGQGPEFLIYFQGTGAADDSGLPNDRFFAVRPEGSVSTLKIQRTERGDSAVYLCASSLNSGAYEQYFGPGTRLTVT.

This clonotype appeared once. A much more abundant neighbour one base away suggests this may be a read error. In DNA, the CDR3 is TGCAGTGCTAGACCCGCGTACGGCCCCGGACAGGGGGTTTATGGCTACACCTTC. This translates into CSARPAYGPGQGVYGYTF. The chain uses TRBV20-1 and TRBJ1-2; 10 bases are shared with TRBD1. The ends lost 2 bases at V and 5 bases at J; junction bases unmatched: 17. The CDR3 has 18 amino acids. Germline V lookup: CDR1 DFQATT, CDR2 SNEGSKA (reference sequence).

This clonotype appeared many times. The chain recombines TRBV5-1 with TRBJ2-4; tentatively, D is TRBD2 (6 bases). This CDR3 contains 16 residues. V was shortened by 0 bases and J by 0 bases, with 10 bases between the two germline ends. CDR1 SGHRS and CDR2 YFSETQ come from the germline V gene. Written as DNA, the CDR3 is TGCGCCAGCAGCTTGGCCGGGGGTGGAGCCAAAAACATTCAGTACTTC. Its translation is CASSLAGGGAKNIQYF.

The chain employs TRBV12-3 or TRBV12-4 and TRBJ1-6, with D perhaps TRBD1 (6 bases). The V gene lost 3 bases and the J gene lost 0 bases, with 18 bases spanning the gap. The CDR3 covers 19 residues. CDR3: CASSFRPRQASSYNSPLHF. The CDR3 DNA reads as TGTGCCAGCAGTTTCCGACCCAGACAGGCGAGCTCCTATAATTCACCCCTCCACTTT.

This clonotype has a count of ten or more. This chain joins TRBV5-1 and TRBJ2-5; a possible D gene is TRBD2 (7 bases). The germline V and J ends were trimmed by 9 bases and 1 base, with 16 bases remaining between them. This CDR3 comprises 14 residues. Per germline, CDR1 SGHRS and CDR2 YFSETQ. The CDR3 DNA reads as TGCGCCACCGGGGGGCCAGGGCCCCAAGAGACCCAGTACTTC. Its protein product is CATGGPGPQETQYF.

CDR3 amino acids: CASSLSETQYF. The CDR3 DNA reads TGTGCCAGCAGTTTGAGCGAGACCCAGTACTTC. V gene TRBV12-3 or TRBV12-4 combines with J gene TRBJ2-5, with no clear D. The V end was cut by 3 bases, the J end by 5 bases, with 4 bases between. The CDR3 consists of 11 residues.

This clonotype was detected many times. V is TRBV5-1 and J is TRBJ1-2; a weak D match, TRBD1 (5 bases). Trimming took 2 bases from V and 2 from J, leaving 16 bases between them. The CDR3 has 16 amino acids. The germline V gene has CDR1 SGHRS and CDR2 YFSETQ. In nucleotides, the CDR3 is TGCGCCAGCAGCTTTAACCCGGGACCTGGAAACTATGGCTACACCTTC. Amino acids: CASSFNPGPGNYGYTF.

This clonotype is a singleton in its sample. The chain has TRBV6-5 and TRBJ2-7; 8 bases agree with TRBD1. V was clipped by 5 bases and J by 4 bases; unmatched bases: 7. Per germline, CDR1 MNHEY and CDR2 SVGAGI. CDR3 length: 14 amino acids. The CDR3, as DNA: TGTGCCAGCAGTCCGCAGGACAGGGCATACGAGCAGTACTTC. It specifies CASSPQDRAYEQYF.

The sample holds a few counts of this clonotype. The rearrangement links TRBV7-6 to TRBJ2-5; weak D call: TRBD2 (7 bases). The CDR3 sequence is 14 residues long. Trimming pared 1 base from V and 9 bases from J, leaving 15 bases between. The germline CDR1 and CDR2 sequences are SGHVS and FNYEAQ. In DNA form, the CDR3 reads TGTGCCAGCAGCTTAGAAGGGAGGGGGAGGTCCCAGTACTTC. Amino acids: CASSLEGRGRSQYF.

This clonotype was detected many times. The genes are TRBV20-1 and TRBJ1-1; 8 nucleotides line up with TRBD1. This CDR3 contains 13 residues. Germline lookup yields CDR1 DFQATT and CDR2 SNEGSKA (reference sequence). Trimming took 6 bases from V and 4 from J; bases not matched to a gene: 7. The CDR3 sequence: CSAPSTGATEAFF. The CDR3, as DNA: TGCAGTGCCCCCTCGACAGGGGCCACTGAAGCTTTCTTT.

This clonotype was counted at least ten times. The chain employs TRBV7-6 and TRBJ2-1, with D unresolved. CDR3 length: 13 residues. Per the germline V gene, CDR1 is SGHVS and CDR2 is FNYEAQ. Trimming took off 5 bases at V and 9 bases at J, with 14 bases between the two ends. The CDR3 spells CASSPAQRSEQFF. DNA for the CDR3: TGTGCCAGCAGCCCGGCCCAGCGCAGTGAGCAGTTCTTC.